One and the same sample provided the 8 T cell receptor beta chains below, sequenced in a study of blood T cell repertoires in COVID-19 (dated by TCRdb to about 2020). Library construction relied on the immunoSEQ multiplex PCR assay. The source is immuneACCESS, and TCRdb retained only in-frame sequences with V and J called. Part of the clones is not carried over; for the studies checked, unresolved V genes explain less than half of this, and the remainder is unexplained. The sample profile shows about 200,000 clones; around four fifths of them were found once. Jointly, the top ten make up 6% to 8% of the sample. Specimen: peripheral blood. These receptors were collected from a human donor with acute or convalescent COVID-19. The donor label of this sample is uncertain.

This rearrangement joins TRBV14 to TRBJ2-1; 8 positions match TRBD1. CDR3 size: 17 residues. Germline-derived CDR1 and CDR2 are SGHDN and FVKESK. Germline trimming cut 3 bases from V and 6 bases from J; bases unmatched to any gene: 13. The CDR3 loop reads CASSHRGAGGGFNEQFF. In DNA, the CDR3 is TGTGCCAGCAGCCACAGAGGGGCAGGGGGCGGTTTCAATGAGCAGTTCTTC.

This sequence joins TRBV2 and TRBJ1-1; D is unresolved. The CDR3 consists of 14 residues. CDR1 and CDR2 from the germline V gene are SNHLY and FYNNEI. V was clipped by 7 bases and J by 1 base, with 13 bases between them. CDR3 region: CASTDEGGNTEAFF. CDR3 coding DNA: TGTGCCAGCACGGACGAGGGAGGGAACACTGAAGCTTTCTTT.

This chain joins TRBV10-3 and TRBJ1-4; TRBD1 matches at 8 bases. The ends lost 11 bases at V and 4 bases at J; junction bases unmatched: 6. The germline V gene encodes CDR1 ENHRY and CDR2 SYGVKD. The CDR3 consists of 13 residues. CDR3 protein: CAAQTGGNEKLFF. The CDR3 coding sequence is TGTGCCGCCCAAACAGGGGGTAATGAAAAACTGTTTTTT.

The CDR3 sequence: CASKMEGNTEAFF. Written as DNA, the CDR3 is TGTGCCAGTAAAATGGAGGGGAACACTGAAGCTTTCTTT. The chain links TRBV19 to TRBJ1-1; D is uncertain. V lost 7 bases and J lost 1, with 10 bases in between. The CDR3 is made up of 13 amino acids. CDR1 and CDR2 (germline): LNHDA, SQIVND (reference sequence).

In this sample, this clone turned up a few times. V gene TRBV30 combines with J gene TRBJ1-1; perhaps TRBD1 as D (6 bases). The CDR3 is made up of 14 amino acids. V lost 1 base and J 5 bases, leaving 14 bases between the germline ends. CDR1 and CDR2 from the germline V gene are GTSNPN and SVGIG (reference sequence). CDR3 region: CAWSGEQGKTEAFF. For the CDR3, the DNA is TGTGCCTGGAGTGGGGAACAGGGAAAGACTGAAGCTTTCTTT. Drawing the rest from reference TRBV30 and TRBJ1-1, the complete variable domain is SQTIHQWPATLVQPVGSPLSLECTVEGTSNPNLYWYRQAAGRGLQLLFYSVGIGQISSEVPQNLSASRPQDRQFILSSKKLLLSDSGFYLCAWSGEQGKTEAFFGQGTRLTVV.

This chain joins TRBV6-5 and TRBJ1-1; D might be TRBD1 (5 bases). There are 13 residues in the CDR3. V was trimmed by 6 bases and J by 1 base, leaving 9 bases between them. Germline CDR1 and CDR2: MNHEY and SVGAGI. CDR3 coding DNA: TGTGCCAGCAGGCCCCAGGGGAACACTGAAGCTTTCTTT. Protein sequence: CASRPQGNTEAFF.

The rearrangement uses TRBV19 and TRBJ1-2; 10 bases map to TRBD1. The CDR3 totals 14 residues. V trimming: 5 bases; J trimming: 8 bases; junction bases outside the gene matches: 8. CDR1 is LNHDA, CDR2 SQIVND, per germline (reference sequence). The CDR3 sequence is CASSLWGTGEGYTF. CDR3 nucleotides: TGTGCCAGTAGTCTATGGGGGACAGGGGAAGGCTACACCTTC.

This chain joins TRBV7-9 and TRBJ2-3; 9 nucleotides match TRBD1. The CDR3 extends over 16 amino acids. CDR1 and CDR2 from the germline V gene are SEHNR and FQNEAQ (reference sequence). Trimming cost V 5 bases and J 2 bases; bases outside gene matches: 8. The CDR3 here is CASSTTGTGLTDTQYF. For the CDR3, the DNA is TGTGCCAGCAGCACGACCGGGACAGGGCTCACAGATACGCAGTATTTT. The whole variable domain, filled in from reference TRBV7-9 and TRBJ2-3, reads DTGVSQNPRHKITKRGQNVTFRCDPISEHNRLYWYRQTLGQGPEFLTYFQNEAQLEKSRLLSDRFSAERPKGSFSTLEIQRTEQGDSAMYLCASSTTGTGLTDTQYFGPGTRLTVL.